The clone carrying this T cell receptor (beta chain) was seen once. The data stem from a study of shared T cell receptors in the human thymus. The protocol was immunoSEQ multiplex PCR, while the TCRdb copy is restricted to in-frame clones and leaves out a portion. The sample comprises just under 550,000 clones, around three quarters of which are singletons, and 0.01% to 0.015% rests with the top ten. CDR3 length: 14 amino acids. The germline V and J ends were trimmed by 0 bases and 12 bases, with 15 bases remaining between them. Germline values: CDR1 MNHNS, CDR2 SASEGT. This sample was also put to use in a study of human thymus T cells.

This chain connects TRBV6-1 to TRBJ2-1; D unclear. The source material was thymocytes. The source is a boy under three years old with a congenital heart defect. This CDR3 is CASSEAGRLGWQFF. CDR3 bases: TGTGCCAGCAGTGAAGCAGGCCGGCTAGGATGGCAGTTCTTC.